This T cell receptor (beta chain) was retrieved from a study of shared clonotypes between healthy human individuals. Study-level background: Three CD4 naive, three CD4 memory, two CD8 naive and one CD8 memory plate were used per donor. Overall study findings and caveats: Sequencing depth was predicted to influence how clonotypes are shared among donors. The sharing of 5% to 6.5% of naive CD4 clonotypes was seen across a handful of donors.

Methods used by the authors: ImmunoSEQ only sent back junction sequences with no quality scores, so filtering was done differently. The assay was immunoSEQ multiplex PCR, and TCRdb's table has in-frame clones only and misses some. V, J and clone size reflect that table, while D and trimming were determined from the DNA. The sample records 2,500,000 or so clones, under 95% being singletons. The CDR3 is made up of 17 amino acids. V dropped 4 bases and J dropped 4 bases, with 22 bases sitting between them. CDR1 and CDR2 (germline): MDHEN, SYDVKM. To note about this clone: Its antigen is currently unknown.

This clonotype was obtained from a man aged 18 to 35 in good health. Some clones in this sample may be carry-over from other donors' samples. The sequencing sample was made of naive CD4+ T cells from PBMCs. Noted subset: CD45RA+ positively selected. V gene TRBV28 combines with J gene TRBJ1-1, with D uncertain. CDR3 amino acids: CASSSSIGVPSTTEAFF. The CDR3 bases are TGTGCCAGCAGTTCCTCCATTGGGGTCCCCTCAACCACTGAAGCTTTCTTT.